The clone carrying this T cell receptor beta chain showed up just a few times. Antigen unknown. TCRdb redid the calling of the RT-PCR reads with MiXCR, one entry per CDR3 protein. Here the sample spans a few hundred thousand distinct CDR3 sequences, 12% to 15% being singletons. V shed 3 bases and J shed 4 bases, with 9 bases lying between them. Germline V CDR1 and CDR2: DFQATT, SNEGSKA (reference sequence). CDR3 size: 12 residues. This sample was included in a study of response to subunit inactivated influenza vaccine. Study-level points and caveats: Researchers suggested that each seasonal influenza vaccination recruits few new T cells.

The chain recombines TRBV20-1 with TRBJ1-1; TRBD1 might be the D (5 bases). This material consisted of PBMCs from blood, taken roughly 12 days after vaccination. The receptor was isolated from a man in his fifties or sixties who received an inactivated influenza vaccine. The CDR3: CSASQGATEAFF. The DNA for the CDR3 is TGCAGTGCTAGCCAGGGAGCCACTGAAGCTTTCTTT.